This T cell receptor beta chain was found in a study of blood T cell repertoires in COVID-19. V shed 0 bases and J 7 bases; nucleotides not matched to a gene: 8. This CDR3 is 16 amino acids long. Germline values: CDR1 SEHNR, CDR2 FQNEAQ (reference sequence). Method: immunoSEQ multiplex PCR; TCRdb's copy keeps in-frame clones and lacks some. The table lists under 120,000 clones, 80% to 90% of them singletons, with approximately 2.1% in the top ten. This clone was counted a single time. The sequence was obtained from a human donor in a cohort sampled during active COVID-19. The chain joins TRBV7-9 to TRBJ1-5, with 8 nucleotides matching TRBD1. Sequencing was done on a sample of peripheral blood. CDR3 nucleotide sequence: TGTGCCAGCAGCTTAGCCGGACAGGGCAAAGGGCAGCCCCAGCATTTT. Translating gives CASSLAGQGKGQPQHF.